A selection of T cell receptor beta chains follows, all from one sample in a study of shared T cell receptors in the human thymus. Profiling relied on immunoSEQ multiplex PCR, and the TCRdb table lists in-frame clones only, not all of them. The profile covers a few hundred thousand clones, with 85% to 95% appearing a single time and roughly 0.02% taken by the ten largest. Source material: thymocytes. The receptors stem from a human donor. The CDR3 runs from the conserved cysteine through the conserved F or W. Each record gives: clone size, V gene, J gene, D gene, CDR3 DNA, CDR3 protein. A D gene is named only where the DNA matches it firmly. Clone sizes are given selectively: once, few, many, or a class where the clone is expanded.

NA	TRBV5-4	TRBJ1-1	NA	TGTGCCAGCAGCCTCGGGGGGGGCACTGAAGCTTTCTTT	CASSLGGGTEAFF
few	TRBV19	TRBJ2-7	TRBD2	TGTGCCAGTAGTATAAGCGGGGGCGAGGGCTACGAGCAGTACTTC	CASSISGGEGYEQYF
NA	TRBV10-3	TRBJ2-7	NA	TGTGCCTCCCACCTTGAGGCGAGGGCCGAGCAGTACTTC	CASHLEARAEQYF
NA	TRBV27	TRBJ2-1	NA	TGTGCCAGCAGTTTAATAGGTGGAGCCTACAATGAGCAGTTCTTC	CASSLIGGAYNEQFF
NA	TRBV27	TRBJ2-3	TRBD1	TGTGCCAGCAGTCCCGGACAGGGGTACACAGATACGCAGTATTTT	CASSPGQGYTDTQYF
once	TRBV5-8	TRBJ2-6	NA	TGTGCCAGCAACCCACGGGACCGAGGTGGGGCCAACGTCCTGACTTTC	CASNPRDRGGANVLTF
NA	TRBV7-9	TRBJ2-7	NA	TGTGCCAGCAGCTTAGCGCAACAGCGACCCTACGAGCAGTACTTC	CASSLAQQRPYEQYF
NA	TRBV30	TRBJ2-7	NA	TGTGCCTGGAGTGTAGGACAGGAGGGGAACGAGCAGTACTTC	CAWSVGQEGNEQYF
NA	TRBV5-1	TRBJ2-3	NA	TGCGCCAGCAGCTTGGAGGCTAGCCCGAGCACAGATACGCAGTATTTT	CASSLEASPSTDTQYF
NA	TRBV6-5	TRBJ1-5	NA	TGTGCCAGCAGTTACTCGCAGGATCAGCCCCAGCATTTT	CASSYSQDQPQHF
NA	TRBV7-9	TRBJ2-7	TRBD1	TGTGCCAGCAGCCGTCTCCAATCCGGGACAGTGTCCTACGAGCAGTACTTC	CASSRLQSGTVSYEQYF
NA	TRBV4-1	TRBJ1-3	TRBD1	TGCGCCAGCAGCGGGGACAGAGTTGGAAACACCATATATTTT	CASSGDRVGNTIYF
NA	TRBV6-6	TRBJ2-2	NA	TGTGCCAGCAGAACGCACAGGAACACCGGGGAGCTGTTTTTT	CASRTHRNTGELFF
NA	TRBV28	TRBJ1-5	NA	TGTGCCAGCAGTTTTTTTATCGGCAATCAGCCCCAGCATTTT	CASSFFIGNQPQHF
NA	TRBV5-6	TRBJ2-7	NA	TGTGCCAGCAGCTTCTCCGGCGGGAATTTCTACGAGCAGTACTTC	CASSFSGGNFYEQYF
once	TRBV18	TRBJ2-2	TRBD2	TGTGCCAGCTCACGGTCGGGACTAGCGGACACCGGGGAGCTGTTTTTT	CASSRSGLADTGELFF
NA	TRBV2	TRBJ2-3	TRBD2	TGTGCCAGCAGTGACGTAGCGGGGGGTTGCGCAGATACGCAGTATTTT	CASSDVAGGCADTQYF
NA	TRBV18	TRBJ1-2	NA	TGTGCCAGCTCACCCCAGAAAGAGATACAGGGAAGATCCTATGGCTACACCTTC	CASSPQKEIQGRSYGYTF
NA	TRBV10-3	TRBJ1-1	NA	TGTGCCATCGTTAGGCGGGCGGGGGGTGATCTGAACACTGAAGCTTTCTTT	CAIVRRAGGDLNTEAFF
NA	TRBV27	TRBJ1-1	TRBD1	TGTGCCAGCACCAACAGGGGGAACACTGAAGCTTTCTTT	CASTNRGNTEAFF
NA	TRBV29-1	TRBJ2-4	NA	TGCAGCGTTGATAAGTACCGAATAGGGAACATTCAGTACTTC	CSVDKYRIGNIQYF
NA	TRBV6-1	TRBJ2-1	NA	TGTGCCAGCAGTGTTAGATGTCCCATCCATGAGCAGTTCTTC	CASSVRCPIHEQFF
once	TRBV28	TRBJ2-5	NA	TGTGCCAGCAGTTTCCGGTACCAAGAGACCCAGTACTTC	CASSFRYQETQYF
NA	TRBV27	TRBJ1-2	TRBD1	TGTGCCAGCAACCCGACAGGGAGTAACTATGGCTACACCTTC	CASNPTGSNYGYTF
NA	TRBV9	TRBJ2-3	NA	TGTGCCAGCAGCCCACCCCCGCAGGGGCAGATCCGAGTGAGCACAGATACGCAGTATTTT	CASSPPPQGQIRVSTDTQYF
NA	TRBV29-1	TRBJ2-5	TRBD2	TGCAGCGTTGAAGGTCGGACTAGCGGGGACACGGCAGAGACCCAGTACTTC	CSVEGRTSGDTAETQYF
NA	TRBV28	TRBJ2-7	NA	TGTGCCAGCAGTACCCCGAACGAGCAGTACTTC	CASSTPNEQYF
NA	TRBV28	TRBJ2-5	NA	TGTGCCAGCAGTTTAGGGAATTACGGGCCTGCCCAGTACTTC	CASSLGNYGPAQYF
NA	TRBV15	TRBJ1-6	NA	TGTGCCACCAGCATCTCTCCGTATAATTCACCCCTCCACTTT	CATSISPYNSPLHF
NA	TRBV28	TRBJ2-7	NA	TGTGCCAGCAGTTTATCTGTCCGCTCCTACGAGCAGTACTTC	CASSLSVRSYEQYF
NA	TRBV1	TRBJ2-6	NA	TGCACCAGCAGCCCACAGTGGGGGGCCAACGTCCTGACTTTC	CTSSPQWGANVLTF
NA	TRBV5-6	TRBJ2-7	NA	TGTGCCAGCAGCGCCTACGGGGAAACCTACGAGCAGTACTTC	CASSAYGETYEQYF
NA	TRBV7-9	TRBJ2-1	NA	TGTGCCAGCAGCTTAGCGTCCTTAGACGGAGACGGGAATGAGCAGTTCTTC	CASSLASLDGDGNEQFF
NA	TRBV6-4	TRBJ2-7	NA	TGTGCCAGCAGTGCTAGGGGCGACCACGAGCAGTACTTC	CASSARGDHEQYF
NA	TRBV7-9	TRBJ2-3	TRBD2	TGTGCCAGCAGCTTGCTTAGGAGTAGCGGGTCCACAGATACGCAGTATTTT	CASSLLRSSGSTDTQYF
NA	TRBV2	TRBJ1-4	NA	TGTGCCAGCAGTCCGACAGGTTTTAATGAAAAACTGTTTTTT	CASSPTGFNEKLFF
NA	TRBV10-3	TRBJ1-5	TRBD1	TGTGCCATCAGTGAGGGGACAGGAACCCAATATAGCAATCAGCCCCAGCATTTT	CAISEGTGTQYSNQPQHF
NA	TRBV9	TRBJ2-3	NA	TGTGCCAGCAGCGACACCCCCGGAAGGTCAGGCACAGATACGCAGTATTTT	CASSDTPGRSGTDTQYF
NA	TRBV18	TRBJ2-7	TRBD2	TGTGCCAGCTCACCTTGGCGGTCGACTAGCGGGAGCTACGAGCAGTACTTC	CASSPWRSTSGSYEQYF
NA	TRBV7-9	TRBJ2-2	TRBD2	TGTGCCAGCAGCCACATTAGGACTAGCGGGAGGGCCACCGGGGAGCTGTTTTTT	CASSHIRTSGRATGELFF
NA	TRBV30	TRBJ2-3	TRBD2	TGTGCCTGGAGTGGGCTAGCGGGCACAGATACGCAGTATTTT	CAWSGLAGTDTQYF
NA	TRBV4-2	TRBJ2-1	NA	TGTGCCAGCAGCCAGCACCCCCCTTTAGGGCCCTACAATGAGCAGTTCTTC	CASSQHPPLGPYNEQFF
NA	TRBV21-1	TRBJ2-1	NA	TGTGCCCCACATTTAGGGGGAGGCTACAATGAGCAGTTCTTC	CAPHLGGGYNEQFF
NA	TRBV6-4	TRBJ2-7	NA	TGTGCCAGCAGTGACGCTGGTAGTACCGAGCAGTACTTC	CASSDAGSTEQYF
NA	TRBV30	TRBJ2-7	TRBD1	TGTGCCTGGGAGGGGACAGGGGGATCCTCCTACGAGCAGTACTTC	CAWEGTGGSSYEQYF
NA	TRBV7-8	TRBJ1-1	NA	TGTGCCAGCAGCTTACCGGAGGCCAAGAACACTGAAGCTTTCTTT	CASSLPEAKNTEAFF
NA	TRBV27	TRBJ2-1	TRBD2	TGTGCCAGCAGTTTGGCGGGAGGCCGTCAAAGGAAGCAGTTCTTC	CASSLAGGRQRKQFF
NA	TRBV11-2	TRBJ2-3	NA	TGTGCCAGCACCCACCCCACAACCGGCCCCACAGATACGCAGTATTTT	CASTHPTTGPTDTQYF
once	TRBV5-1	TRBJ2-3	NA	TGCGCCAGCAAGAGGGGTCCGGGATTAGGAGATACGCAGTATTTT	CASKRGPGLGDTQYF
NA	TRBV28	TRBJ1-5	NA	TGTGCCAGCAGACTCTCGAAGGGGGAGAACAATCAGCCCCAGCATTTT	CASRLSKGENNQPQHF
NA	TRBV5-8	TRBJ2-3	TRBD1	TGTGCCAGCAGCTTGGTCGGTGTAAGTGACAGGGAGTCGACAGATACGCAGTATTTT	CASSLVGVSDRESTDTQYF
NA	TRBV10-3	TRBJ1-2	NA	TGTGCCATCATATCGGCGGATGGCTACACCTTC	CAIISADGYTF
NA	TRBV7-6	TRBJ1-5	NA	TGTGCCAGCAGCTTCCAGCCATATAGCAATCAGCCCCAGCATTTT	CASSFQPYSNQPQHF
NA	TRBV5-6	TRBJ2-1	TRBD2	TGTGCCAGCAGACCGGGACTAGCGGAGTACAATGAGCAGTTCTTC	CASRPGLAEYNEQFF